A selection of T cell receptor beta chains follows, all from one sample in a study of identical twins. TCRdb re-analysed the 5' RACE reads in MiXCR, keeping a single row per CDR3 protein. The data hold approximately 230,000 distinct CDR3 sequences, with 6.5% observed a single time. A further study also used this sample, focusing on T cells expressing NK-cell markers.

Sequenced material: CD8+ T cells sorted from blood. The receptor source for this set is a woman aged 18-29 years in good health. CDR3s include the opening cysteine and the closing phenylalanine or tryptophan. Each record gives: J gene, D gene, clone size, V gene, CDR3 protein, CDR3 DNA. A D gene is named only where the DNA matches it firmly. For some rows the clone size is stated as once, few or many, or as a class when expanded; others skip it.

J: TRBJ1-2
D: TRBD1
size: .
V: TRBV11-2
CDR3: CASSFPPGTGVDYGYTF
DNA: TGTGCCAGCAGCTTCCCGCCGGGGACAGGGGTAGACTATGGCTACACCTTC

J: TRBJ2-7
D: TRBD1
size: few
V: TRBV5-1
CDR3: CASSYTGVEQYF
DNA: TGCGCCAGCAGCTATACAGGGGTCGAGCAGTACTTC

J: TRBJ2-6
D: TRBD2
size: many
V: TRBV6-2/TRBV6-3
CDR3: CASSYSPTAGASPGANVLTF
DNA: TGTGCCAGCAGTTACTCGCCGACAGCGGGAGCTTCGCCTGGGGCCAACGTCCTGACTTTC

J: TRBJ2-6
D: .
size: few
V: TRBV29-1
CDR3: CSVEVRTGLGSGANVLTF
DNA: TGCAGCGTTGAAGTCCGTACAGGGTTAGGGTCTGGGGCCAACGTCCTGACTTTC

J: TRBJ2-1
D: TRBD2
size: .
V: TRBV12-3/TRBV12-4
CDR3: CASSPGLSYNERFF
DNA: TGTGCCAGCAGTCCGGGACTATCCTACAATGAGCGGTTCTTC

J: TRBJ2-1
D: .
size: .
V: TRBV11-3
CDR3: CASSGKPNEQFF
DNA: TGTGCCAGCAGCGGGAAGCCCAATGAGCAGTTCTTC

J: TRBJ2-2
D: .
size: many
V: TRBV29-1
CDR3: CSALSSSSGELFF
DNA: TGCAGCGCTTTGTCAAGTTCGTCCGGGGAGCTGTTTTTT

J: TRBJ2-2
D: .
size: .
V: TRBV20-1
CDR3: CSAPTPSLGRVAGELFF
DNA: TGCAGTGCTCCCACACCCTCACTAGGCCGGGTCGCCGGGGAGCTGTTTTTT

J: TRBJ2-6
D: TRBD1
size: many
V: TRBV12-3/TRBV12-4
CDR3: CASSSLDRALSGANVLTF
DNA: TGTGCCAGCAGTTCACTGGACAGGGCCCTCTCTGGGGCCAACGTCCTGACTTTC

J: TRBJ1-2
D: .
size: many
V: TRBV7-9
CDR3: CASSPEQGSYGYTF
DNA: TGTGCCAGCAGCCCCGAACAGGGAAGCTATGGCTACACCTTC

J: TRBJ2-3
D: TRBD2
size: .
V: TRBV7-8
CDR3: CASSLGASGGSTQYF
DNA: TGTGCCAGCAGCTTAGGGGCTAGCGGGGGAAGTACGCAGTATTTT

J: TRBJ2-1
D: .
size: .
V: TRBV27
CDR3: CASSLYGIADSYNEQFF
DNA: TGTGCCAGCAGTTTATATGGGATAGCGGACTCCTACAATGAGCAGTTCTTC

J: TRBJ2-7
D: .
size: .
V: TRBV20-1
CDR3: CTPDGQVF
DNA: TGCACCCCGGACGGGCAGGTCTTC

J: TRBJ1-2
D: .
size: many
V: TRBV4-3
CDR3: CASSQGSRYTF
DNA: TGCGCCAGCAGCCAAGGGTCCCGCTACACCTTC

J: TRBJ2-7
D: .
size: few
V: TRBV30
CDR3: CAWNAPSYEQYF
DNA: TGTGCCTGGAATGCGCCGTCCTACGAGCAGTACTTC

J: TRBJ2-7
D: .
size: many
V: TRBV6-5
CDR3: CASSYTVSHEQYF
DNA: TGTGCCAGCAGTTACACGGTTTCCCACGAGCAGTACTTC

J: TRBJ2-1
D: .
size: .
V: TRBV4-1
CDR3: CASSQVGSDQSSYNEQFF
DNA: TGCGCCAGCAGCCAAGTGGGCAGCGACCAGAGCTCCTACAATGAGCAGTTCTTC

J: TRBJ2-3
D: .
size: .
V: TRBV6-1
CDR3: CASSQEGTPKADTQYF
DNA: TGTGCCAGCAGCCAGGAGGGGACACCTAAGGCAGATACGCAGTATTTT

J: TRBJ2-7
D: .
size: many
V: TRBV20-1
CDR3: CSARDGSASYEQYF
DNA: TGCAGTGCTAGAGATGGGAGCGCTTCCTACGAGCAGTACTTC

J: TRBJ2-7
D: .
size: .
V: TRBV6-5
CDR3: CASSYTETSYEQYF
DNA: TGTGCCAGCAGTTACACAGAAACATCCTACGAGCAGTACTTC

J: TRBJ2-1
D: .
size: few
V: TRBV7-6
CDR3: CASSADPSSDEQFF
DNA: TGTGCCAGCAGCGCCGACCCTAGTTCCGATGAGCAGTTCTTC

J: TRBJ2-7
D: TRBD2
size: .
V: TRBV7-8
CDR3: CASSLAERGAYEQYF
DNA: TGTGCCAGCAGCTTAGCGGAGCGGGGAGCCTACGAGCAGTACTTC

J: TRBJ1-2
D: .
size: .
V: TRBV7-6
CDR3: CASVPPRALIGGYTF
DNA: TGTGCCAGCGTACCGCCTAGGGCCCTTATAGGTGGCTACACCTTC

J: TRBJ1-3
D: TRBD1
size: .
V: TRBV11-3
CDR3: CASKYRGSGNTIYF
DNA: TGTGCCAGCAAATACAGGGGATCCGGAAACACCATATATTTT

J: TRBJ1-1
D: .
size: many
V: TRBV12-3/TRBV12-4
CDR3: CASSFIRGTEAFF
DNA: TGTGCCAGCAGTTTTATAAGGGGCACTGAAGCTTTCTTT

J: TRBJ2-3
D: .
size: many
V: TRBV29-1
CDR3: CSVDDTLRTDTQYF
DNA: TGCAGCGTTGATGACACCCTACGCACAGATACGCAGTATTTT

J: TRBJ1-5
D: .
size: many
V: TRBV2
CDR3: CASMGDNQPQHF
DNA: TGTGCCAGCATGGGGGACAATCAGCCCCAGCATTTT

J: TRBJ2-7
D: .
size: few
V: TRBV7-2
CDR3: CASAPGSGFGYEQYF
DNA: TGTGCCAGCGCCCCGGGGAGCGGCTTCGGCTACGAGCAGTACTTC

J: TRBJ2-1
D: TRBD2
size: many
V: TRBV11-2
CDR3: CASSLLAGDNNEQFF
DNA: TGTGCCAGCAGCTTACTAGCGGGGGATAACAATGAGCAGTTCTTC

J: TRBJ2-2
D: .
size: many
V: TRBV29-1
CDR3: CSVVGTAGGELFF
DNA: TGCAGCGTTGTAGGCACCGCCGGCGGGGAGCTGTTTTTT

J: TRBJ1-1
D: .
size: .
V: TRBV29-1
CDR3: CSVDGGGEAFF
DNA: TGCAGCGTTGATGGGGGGGGTGAAGCTTTCTTT

J: TRBJ2-5
D: .
size: .
V: TRBV2
CDR3: CASSALDTQETQYF
DNA: TGTGCCAGCAGTGCACTGGACACTCAAGAGACCCAGTACTTC

J: TRBJ2-1
D: TRBD2
size: many
V: TRBV5-1
CDR3: CASSDPRLDVAGGGNEQFF
DNA: TGCGCCAGCAGCGATCCTCGATTGGACGTAGCGGGAGGGGGGAATGAGCAGTTCTTC

J: TRBJ2-5
D: .
size: many
V: TRBV11-3
CDR3: CASSFPNQETQYF
DNA: TGTGCCAGCAGCTTTCCGAACCAAGAGACCCAGTACTTC

J: TRBJ1-5
D: .
size: .
V: TRBV12-3/TRBV12-4
CDR3: CASTLGGSNQPQHF
DNA: TGTGCCAGCACCCTAGGGGGGAGCAATCAGCCCCAGCATTTT

J: TRBJ2-3
D: .
size: few
V: TRBV9
CDR3: CASSSSGVGTDTQYF
DNA: TGTGCCAGCAGCTCTAGTGGGGTGGGCACAGATACGCAGTATTTT

J: TRBJ2-2
D: .
size: .
V: TRBV12-5
CDR3: CANTQDSGELFF
DNA: TGTGCTAACACCCAGGATTCCGGGGAGCTGTTTTTT

J: TRBJ1-2
D: .
size: few
V: TRBV27
CDR3: CASRQTRSYGYTF
DNA: TGTGCCAGCAGGCAAACAAGAAGCTATGGCTACACCTTC

J: TRBJ1-2
D: .
size: few
V: TRBV12-3/TRBV12-4
CDR3: CASSFGGTIYGYTF
DNA: TGTGCCAGCAGTTTCGGCGGGACTATCTATGGCTACACCTTC

J: TRBJ1-2
D: TRBD1
size: few
V: TRBV29-1
CDR3: CSVLDRGKGYTF
DNA: TGCAGCGTTTTGGACAGGGGAAAAGGCTACACCTTC

J: TRBJ1-4
D: TRBD1
size: few
V: TRBV3-1
CDR3: CASSRGQATNEKLFF
DNA: TGTGCCAGCAGCCGAGGACAGGCAACTAATGAAAAACTGTTTTTT

J: TRBJ2-1
D: .
size: .
V: TRBV4-1
CDR3: CASSQGRDYNEQFF
DNA: TGCGCCAGCAGCCAAGGTAGAGACTACAATGAGCAGTTCTTC

J: TRBJ1-1
D: TRBD1
size: few
V: TRBV5-1
CDR3: CASSPVVRQGTTFTEAFF
DNA: TGCGCCAGCAGTCCGGTGGTTCGACAGGGGACGACCTTCACTGAAGCTTTCTTT

J: TRBJ2-7
D: .
size: few
V: TRBV30
CDR3: CAWDNSGNNEQYF
DNA: TGTGCCTGGGACAACTCAGGTAATAACGAGCAGTACTTC

J: TRBJ1-5
D: TRBD1
size: many
V: TRBV2
CDR3: CASEKGTGDQPQHF
DNA: TGTGCCAGCGAGAAAGGGACAGGGGATCAGCCCCAGCATTTT

J: TRBJ2-7
D: .
size: few
V: TRBV6-1
CDR3: CASSEESAYEQYF
DNA: TGTGCCAGCAGTGAAGAATCAGCATACGAGCAGTACTTC

J: TRBJ2-7
D: TRBD2
size: few
V: TRBV30
CDR3: CAWSLEREGKYEQYF
DNA: TGTGCCTGGAGTCTAGAGCGGGAGGGAAAGTACGAGCAGTACTTC

J: TRBJ2-1
D: TRBD2
size: many
V: TRBV11-3
CDR3: CASSLLAGGPYNEQFF
DNA: TGTGCCAGCAGCTTGCTAGCGGGAGGGCCCTACAATGAGCAGTTCTTC

J: TRBJ2-3
D: TRBD2
size: few
V: TRBV27
CDR3: CASSLDRLAGKTDTQYF
DNA: TGTGCCAGCAGTTTAGATAGACTAGCGGGAAAAACAGATACGCAGTATTTT

J: TRBJ2-3
D: .
size: few
V: TRBV11-2
CDR3: CASSSPGGDLPLRWTDTQYF
DNA: TGTGCCAGCAGCTCCCCGGGTGGGGACCTCCCCCTACGTTGGACAGATACGCAGTATTTT

J: TRBJ2-5
D: .
size: many
V: TRBV10-3
CDR3: CAISESLPGAGIRAQYF
DNA: TGTGCCATCAGTGAGTCGTTGCCCGGGGCAGGAATTAGGGCCCAGTACTTC

J: TRBJ2-1
D: .
size: .
V: TRBV9
CDR3: CASSGSGHEQFF
DNA: TGTGCCAGCAGCGGTAGCGGCCATGAGCAGTTCTTC

J: TRBJ1-2
D: TRBD1
size: .
V: TRBV5-6
CDR3: CASSPTGTIYGYTF
DNA: TGTGCCAGCAGCCCGACAGGGACAATCTATGGCTACACCTTC